This note documents a single T cell receptor beta chain sequence. The CDR3 has 18 amino acids. In the original processing: For nucleated cells, counts were estimated from reference gene primer amplification. Some clones are missing from TCRdb's copy, which holds only in-frame ones; the method was immunoSEQ multiplex PCR. That table supplies the V and J calls and clone size; D and trimming were determined from the DNA. The data hold about 170,000 clones, with around 85% observed a single time. The data derive from a study of blood T cell repertoires in COVID-19. Study information: T cells, B-cell-depleted T cells, or PBMCs supplied cDNA or gDNA.

The material sequenced was peripheral blood. The sequence came from a human donor with acute or convalescent COVID-19. The donor label of this sample is uncertain. The J gene is TRBJ1-5, the V gene TRBV21-1. TRBV21-1 is noted as a pseudogene. The CDR3 region has the DNA TGTGCCAGCCGCGACCGGGGAGGGGACTCAGGTCAGTGCCAGCCCCAGCATTTT. It is translated as CASRDRGGDSGQCQPQHF.